Presented here are 20 T cell receptor beta chains from one specimen sequenced in a study of blood T cell repertoires in COVID-19. Measured with immunoSEQ multiplex PCR; TCRdb has only the in-frame clones, and not every one. Of more than 85,000 clones listed, roughly 90% are singletons. The source material was peripheral blood. The receptors shown here come from a woman between 45 and 60 years old with COVID-19, enrolled during active disease.

J is TRBJ1-3 and V is TRBV28, with 7 bases that match TRBD1. The CDR3 covers 15 residues. Germline CDR1 reads MDHEN; CDR2 reads SYDVKM. With V trimmed by 2 bases and J by 6 bases, 7 bases remained unmatched. CDR3 bases: TGTGCCAGCAGTTTAGGGACAGCCTACACAAACACCATATATTTT. This gives the protein CASSLGTAYTNTIYF.

This clone was observed a single time. The chain carries TRBV6-6 and TRBJ1-1, with D possibly TRBD1 on 6 matching bases. The CDR3 has 13 amino acids. CDR1 is MNHNY and CDR2 is SVGAGI in the germline V gene (reference sequence). V was shortened by 2 bases and J by 4 bases, with 8 bases between the two germline ends. Here the CDR3 DNA reads TGTGCCAGCAGTTACACAGGGCCCACTGAAGCTTTCTTT. Protein: CASSYTGPTEAFF.

As for this clone: Mismatch with germline at one junction end may stem from a read error. The rearrangement links TRBV19 to TRBJ1-2; D may be TRBD1 (6 bases). The CDR3 runs to 17 residues. In germline, CDR1 is LNHDA, CDR2 SQIVND (reference sequence). The CDR3: CASSIGGQSANAYGYTF. CDR3 nucleotide sequence: TGTGCCAGTAGTATAGGTGGACAGTCGGCTAATGCATATGGGTACACCTTC.

The chain couples TRBV6-5 to TRBJ2-7, with a weak D call TRBD2 (6 bases). Germline assignment: CDR1 MNHEY and CDR2 SVGAGI. V lost 1 base and J 3 bases, leaving 16 bases between the germline ends. The CDR3 extends over 16 amino acids. The CDR3 loop reads CASSYLAETVVYEQYF. In DNA, the CDR3 is TGTGCCAGCAGTTACTTAGCGGAGACTGTAGTCTACGAGCAGTACTTC.

The rearrangement joins TRBV5-1 to TRBJ1-1; TRBD1 is a possible D gene (6 bases). CDR3 length: 15 amino acids. V gave up 1 base and J gave up 0 bases, with 10 bases separating them. Germline V gene sequence: CDR1 SGHRS, CDR2 YFSETQ. The CDR3 loop is CASSLLQGMNTEAFF. CDR3 nucleotides: TGCGCCAGCAGCTTGCTTCAGGGGATGAACACTGAAGCTTTCTTT.

This rearrangement joins TRBV28 to TRBJ1-1; possibly TRBD1 for D (5 bases). The germline gives CDR1 MDHEN, CDR2 SYDVKM. V lost 6 bases to trimming and J lost 1 base, with 9 bases between them. The CDR3 is made up of 13 amino acids. The CDR3 loop is CASSFGQNTEAFF. As DNA, the CDR3 is TGTGCCAGCAGCTTCGGACAGAACACTGAAGCTTTCTTT. Full variable domain (rest looked up from reference TRBV28 and TRBJ1-1): DVKVTQSSRYLVKRTGEKVFLECVQDMDHENMFWYRQDPGLGLRLIYFSYDVKMKEKGDIPEGYSVSREKKERFSLILESASTNQTSMYLCASSFGQNTEAFFGQGTRLTVV.

The chain recombines TRBV6-5 with TRBJ1-1; D may be TRBD1 (6 bases). The V gene's germline CDR1 is MNHEY and CDR2 SVGAGI. Trimming took 10 bases from V and 7 from J, leaving 13 bases between them. CDR3 length: 11 amino acids. For the CDR3, the DNA is TGTGCCACTAAGGGGGATCATGAAGCTTTCTTT. Its translation: CATKGDHEAFF.

Only a few counts were recorded for this clone. The gene calls are TRBV28 and TRBJ1-4; TRBD1 agrees at 11 bases. Per germline, CDR1 MDHEN and CDR2 SYDVKM. CDR3 length equals 16 residues. V lost 7 bases, J lost 3 bases, and 7 bases stayed unmatched. The CDR3 DNA sequence: TGTGCCAGCATCCCGGGACAGGGGGGTGCTAATGAAAAACTGTTTTTT. Its translation: CASIPGQGGANEKLFF.

The chain recombines TRBV28 with TRBJ2-2; D is unclear. The CDR3 contains 13 residues. Germline V CDR1 and CDR2: MDHEN, SYDVKM. Trimming cost V 3 bases and J 7 bases, with 9 bases left between them. This CDR3 is CASSLHSLGELFF. The CDR3 DNA sequence: TGTGCCAGCAGTTTGCACTCCCTCGGGGAGCTGTTTTTT.

The J gene is TRBJ1-4, the V gene TRBV7-6; D unclear. The CDR3 sequence is 15 residues long. The germline V and J ends were trimmed by 1 base and 0 bases, with 6 bases remaining between them. The germline V gene has CDR1 SGHVS and CDR2 FNYEAQ. The CDR3 sequence: CASSLVAATNEKLFF. The CDR3 coding sequence is TGTGCCAGCAGCTTAGTAGCCGCAACTAATGAAAAACTGTTTTTT.

This rearrangement joins TRBV29-1 to TRBJ2-3, with 12 bases matching TRBD2. Trimming at V came to 7 bases and at J to 6 bases, leaving 8 bases not matched to a gene. Germline CDR1 SQVTM, CDR2 ANQGSEA. The CDR3 loop spans 14 amino acids. CDR3 sequence reads: CSAGLAGSLDTQYF. The CDR3 DNA reads as TGCAGCGCCGGACTAGCGGGGTCTCTGGATACGCAGTATTTT.

This rearrangement joins TRBV28 to TRBJ1-1; D is unresolved. The germline V gene has CDR1 MDHEN and CDR2 SYDVKM. V gave up 3 bases and J gave up 2 bases, with 13 bases separating them. The CDR3 sequence is 15 residues long. CDR3 loop: CASSLGGSGNTEAFF. The CDR3 region has the DNA TGTGCCAGCAGTTTGGGAGGGAGCGGAAACACTGAAGCTTTCTTT.

The chain is built from TRBV5-4 and TRBJ2-5; 11 nucleotides line up with TRBD2. V shed 3 bases, J shed 1 base, and the junction held 2 bases outside the gene matches. Looked up from germline, CDR1 is SGHNT and CDR2 is YYREEE (reference sequence). The CDR3 has 15 residues. The CDR3 nucleotides read TGTGCCAGCAGCTCTAGCGGGGGGACCCAAGAGACCCAGTACTTC. Residues: CASSSSGGTQETQYF.

The V gene is TRBV18, the J gene TRBJ1-2; D is unresolved. V was trimmed by 2 bases and J by 2 bases, leaving 6 bases between them. Germline CDR1 is KGHSH and CDR2 is LQKENI. This CDR3 has 13 residues. CDR3 bases: TGTGCCAGCTCACCAGGGGAGAACTATGGCTACACCTTC. As protein: CASSPGENYGYTF.

The rearrangement links TRBV4-1 to TRBJ1-2; D gene unclear. CDR1 is MGHRA, CDR2 YSYEKL, per germline. With 1 base removed from V and 6 bases from J, the gap between germline ends came to 15 bases. The CDR3 consists of 15 residues. The chain's CDR3 is CASSQGTGERNGYTF. The CDR3 DNA reads TGCGCCAGCAGCCAAGGCACGGGTGAGAGAAATGGCTACACCTTC.

V usage is TRBV28 and J usage is TRBJ1-2; TRBD1 matches at 7 bases. The CDR3 is 13 residues long. Germline CDR1 MDHEN, CDR2 SYDVKM. Germline trimming cut 5 bases from V and 8 bases from J; bases unmatched to any gene: 8. The CDR3, as DNA: TGTGCCAGCAGTCCCGGACAGGACTTGGGCTACACCTTC. This encodes CASSPGQDLGYTF.

The V and J genes are TRBV4-2 and TRBJ1-1; D not resolved. The ends were cut back, 0 bases at V and 1 base at J, with 6 bases in the middle. The V gene's germline CDR1 is LGHNA and CDR2 YNFKEQ. The CDR3 has 14 amino acids. CDR3 nucleotides: TGTGCCAGCAGCCAAGAACAGCCGAACACTGAAGCTTTCTTT. It yields the protein CASSQEQPNTEAFF.

The chain uses TRBV12-3 or TRBV12-4 and TRBJ2-3; D remains ambiguous. The CDR3 runs 12 residues. The V gene lost 1 base and the J gene lost 5 bases, with 4 bases spanning the gap. The CDR3 bases are TGTGCCAGCAGTTTAGAGCTAGATACGCAGTATTTT. Amino acids: CASSLELDTQYF.

The chain joins TRBV30 to TRBJ2-3; 8 nucleotides line up with TRBD2. The CDR3 consists of 13 residues. V shed 4 bases and J 3 bases; nucleotides not matched to a gene: 3. Looked up from germline, CDR1 is GTSNPN and CDR2 is SVGIG (reference sequence). This chain's CDR3 is CAWNPGGTDTQYF. In nucleotides, the CDR3 is TGTGCCTGGAATCCGGGGGGGACAGATACGCAGTATTTT. The variable domain in full, with the rest retrieved from reference TRBV30 and TRBJ2-3, is SQTIHQWPATLVQPVGSPLSLECTVEGTSNPNLYWYRQAAGRGLQLLFYSVGIGQISSEVPQNLSASRPQDRQFILSSKKLLLSDSGFYLCAWNPGGTDTQYFGPGTRLTVL.

V usage is TRBV7-9 and J usage is TRBJ2-6; D perhaps matches TRBD2 (6 bases). CDR1 and CDR2 from the germline V gene are SEHNR and FQNEAQ (reference sequence). V was shortened by 7 bases and J by 0 bases, with 19 bases between the two germline ends. CDR3 size: 18 residues. CDR3 amino acids: CASTTYRETSSGANVLTF. In DNA, the CDR3 is TGTGCCAGCACCACCTATCGGGAGACGAGCTCTGGGGCCAACGTCCTGACTTTC. The whole variable domain, filled in from reference TRBV7-9 and TRBJ2-6, reads DTGVSQNPRHKITKRGQNVTFRCDPISEHNRLYWYRQTLGQGPEFLTYFQNEAQLEKSRLLSDRFSAERPKGSFSTLEIQRTEQGDSAMYLCASTTYRETSSGANVLTFGAGSRLTVL.